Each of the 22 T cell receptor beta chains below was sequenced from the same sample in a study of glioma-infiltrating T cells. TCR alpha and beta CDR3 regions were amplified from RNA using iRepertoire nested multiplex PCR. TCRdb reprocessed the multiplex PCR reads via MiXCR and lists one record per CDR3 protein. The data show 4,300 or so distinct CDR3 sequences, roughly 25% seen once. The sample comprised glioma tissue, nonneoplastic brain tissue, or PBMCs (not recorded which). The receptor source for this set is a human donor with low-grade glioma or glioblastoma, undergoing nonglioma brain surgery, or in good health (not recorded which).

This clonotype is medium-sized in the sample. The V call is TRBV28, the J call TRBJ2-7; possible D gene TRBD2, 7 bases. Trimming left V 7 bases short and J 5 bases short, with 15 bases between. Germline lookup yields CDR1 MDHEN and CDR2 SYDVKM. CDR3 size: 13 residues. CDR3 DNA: TGTGCCAGCATTAGGCGGGGGCGAAACGAGCAGTACTTC. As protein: CASIRRGRNEQYF.

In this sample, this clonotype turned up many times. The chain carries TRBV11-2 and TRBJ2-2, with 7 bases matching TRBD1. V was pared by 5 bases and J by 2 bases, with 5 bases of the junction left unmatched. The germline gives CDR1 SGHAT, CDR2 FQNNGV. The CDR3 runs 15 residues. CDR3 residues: CASSPRDSNTGELFF. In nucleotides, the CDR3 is TGTGCCAGCAGCCCCCGGGACAGCAACACCGGGGAGCTGTTTTTT.

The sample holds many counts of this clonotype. The CDR3: CASSLGHSYEQYF. The CDR3 coding sequence is TGTGCCAGCAGTTTGGGACACTCCTACGAGCAGTACTTC. J is TRBJ2-7 and V is TRBV12-3 or TRBV12-4, with D maybe TRBD1 (6 bases). CDR3 length: 13 residues. Trimming took off 3 bases at V and 0 bases at J, with 6 bases between the two ends.

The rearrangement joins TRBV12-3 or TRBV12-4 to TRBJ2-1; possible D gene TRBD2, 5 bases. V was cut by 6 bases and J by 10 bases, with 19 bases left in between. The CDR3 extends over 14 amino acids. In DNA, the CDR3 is TGTGCCAGCAGCCCCTGGTCAGAGGAGGAGGAGCAGTTCTTC. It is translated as CASSPWSEEEEQFF.

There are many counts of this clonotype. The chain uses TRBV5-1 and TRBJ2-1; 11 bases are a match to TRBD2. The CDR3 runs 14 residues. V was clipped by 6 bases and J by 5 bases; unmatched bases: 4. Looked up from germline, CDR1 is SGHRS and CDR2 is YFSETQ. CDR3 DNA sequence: TGCGCCAGCAAACTAGCGGGGGCAAACAATGAGCAGTTCTTC. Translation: CASKLAGANNEQFF.

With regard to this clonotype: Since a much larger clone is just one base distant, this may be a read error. This CDR3 reads CASSVSGTVQDTKYF. CDR3 nucleotide sequence: TGTGCCAGCAGCGTATCCGGGACTGTCCAGGATACGAAGTATTTT. The chain employs TRBV13 and TRBJ2-3; perhaps TRBD2 as D (6 bases). Looked up from germline, CDR1 is PRHDT and CDR2 is FYEKMQ (reference sequence). The CDR3 loop spans 15 amino acids.

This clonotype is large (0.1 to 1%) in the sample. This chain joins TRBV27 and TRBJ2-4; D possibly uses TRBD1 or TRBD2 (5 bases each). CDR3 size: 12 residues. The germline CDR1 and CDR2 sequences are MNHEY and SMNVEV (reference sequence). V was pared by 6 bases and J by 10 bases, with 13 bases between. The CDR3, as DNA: TGTGCCAGCAGCCCGGGACCGAGGATTCAGTACTTC. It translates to CASSPGPRIQYF.

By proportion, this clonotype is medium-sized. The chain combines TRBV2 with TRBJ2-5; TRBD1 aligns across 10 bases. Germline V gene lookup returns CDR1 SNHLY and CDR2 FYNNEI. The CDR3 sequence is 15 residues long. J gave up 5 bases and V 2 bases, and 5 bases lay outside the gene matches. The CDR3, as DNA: TGTGCCAGCAGTGAATTGGGACAGGGGCACGAGACCCAGTACTTC. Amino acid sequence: CASSELGQGHETQYF.

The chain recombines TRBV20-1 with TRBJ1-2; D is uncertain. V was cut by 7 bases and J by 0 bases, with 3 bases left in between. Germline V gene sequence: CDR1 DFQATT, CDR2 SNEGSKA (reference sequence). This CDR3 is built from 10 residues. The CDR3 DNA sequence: TGCAGTGTTGCTAACTATGGCTACACCTTC. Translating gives CSVANYGYTF.

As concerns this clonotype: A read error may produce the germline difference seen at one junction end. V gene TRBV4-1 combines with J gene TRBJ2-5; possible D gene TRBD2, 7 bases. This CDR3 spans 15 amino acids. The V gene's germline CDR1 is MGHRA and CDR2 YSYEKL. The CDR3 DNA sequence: TGCGCCAGCAGACCCGGAGGGGGGGTAGAAGAGGCCCAGTACTTC. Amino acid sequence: CASRPGGGVEEAQYF.

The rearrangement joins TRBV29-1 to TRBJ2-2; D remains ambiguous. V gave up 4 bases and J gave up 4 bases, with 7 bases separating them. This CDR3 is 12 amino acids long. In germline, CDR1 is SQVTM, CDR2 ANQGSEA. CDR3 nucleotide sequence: TGCAGCGTTGTTGGTGGCACCGGGGAGCTGTTTTTT. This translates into CSVVGGTGELFF.

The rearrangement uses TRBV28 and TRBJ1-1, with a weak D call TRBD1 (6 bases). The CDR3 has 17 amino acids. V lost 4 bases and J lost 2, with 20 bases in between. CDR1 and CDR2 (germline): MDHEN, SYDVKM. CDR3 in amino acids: CASSSFPGPGDNTEAFF. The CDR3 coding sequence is TGTGCCAGCAGTTCCTTTCCCGGCCCAGGGGATAACACTGAAGCTTTCTTT.

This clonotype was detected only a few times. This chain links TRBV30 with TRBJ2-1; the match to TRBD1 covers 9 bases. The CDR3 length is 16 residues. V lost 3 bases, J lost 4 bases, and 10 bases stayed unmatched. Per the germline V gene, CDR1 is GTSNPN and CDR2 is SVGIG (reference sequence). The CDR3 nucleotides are TGTGCCTGGAGAACAGGGGGCGCCGTGCCTTACAATGAGCAGTTCTTC. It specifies CAWRTGGAVPYNEQFF.

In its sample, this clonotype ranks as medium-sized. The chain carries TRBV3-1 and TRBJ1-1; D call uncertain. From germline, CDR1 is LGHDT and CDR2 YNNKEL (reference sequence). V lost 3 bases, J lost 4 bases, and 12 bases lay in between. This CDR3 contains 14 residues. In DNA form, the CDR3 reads TGTGCCAGCAGCCAGGTCCCCTGGGGCACTGAAGCTTTCTTT. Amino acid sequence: CASSQVPWGTEAFF.

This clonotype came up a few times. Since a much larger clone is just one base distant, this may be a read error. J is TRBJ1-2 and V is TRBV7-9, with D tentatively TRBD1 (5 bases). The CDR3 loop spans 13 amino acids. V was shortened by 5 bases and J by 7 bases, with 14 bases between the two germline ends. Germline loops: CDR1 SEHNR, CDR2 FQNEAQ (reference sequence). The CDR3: CASSLWDESGYTF. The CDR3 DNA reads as TGTGCCAGCAGCCTCTGGGACGAAAGTGGCTACACCTTC.

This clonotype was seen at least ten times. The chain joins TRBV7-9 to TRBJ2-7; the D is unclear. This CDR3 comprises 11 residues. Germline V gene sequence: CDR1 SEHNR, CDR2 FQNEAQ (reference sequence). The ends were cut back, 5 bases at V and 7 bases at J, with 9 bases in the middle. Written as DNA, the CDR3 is TGTGCCAGCAGCGGGGAAGGAGAGCAGTACTTC. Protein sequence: CASSGEGEQYF.

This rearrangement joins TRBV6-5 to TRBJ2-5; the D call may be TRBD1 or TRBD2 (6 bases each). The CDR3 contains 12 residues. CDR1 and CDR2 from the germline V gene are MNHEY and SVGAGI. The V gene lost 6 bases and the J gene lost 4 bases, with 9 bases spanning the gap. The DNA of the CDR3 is TGTGCCAGCAGACAGGGAGGAGAGACCCAGTACTTC. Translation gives CASRQGGETQYF.

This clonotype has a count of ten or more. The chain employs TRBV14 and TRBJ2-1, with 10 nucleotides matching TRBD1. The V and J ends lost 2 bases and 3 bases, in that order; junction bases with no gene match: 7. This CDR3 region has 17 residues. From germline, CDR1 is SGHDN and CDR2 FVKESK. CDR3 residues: CASSQLSWDRGYNEQFF. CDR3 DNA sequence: TGTGCCAGCAGCCAACTCTCCTGGGACAGGGGCTACAATGAGCAGTTCTTC.

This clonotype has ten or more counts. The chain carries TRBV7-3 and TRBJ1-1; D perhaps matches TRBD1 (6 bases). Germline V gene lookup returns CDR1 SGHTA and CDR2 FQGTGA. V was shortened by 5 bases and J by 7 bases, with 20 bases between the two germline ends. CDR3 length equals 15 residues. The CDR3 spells CASSGLTGPLNEAFF. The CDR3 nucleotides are TGTGCCAGCAGCGGTTTAACAGGGCCCCTAAATGAAGCTTTCTTT.

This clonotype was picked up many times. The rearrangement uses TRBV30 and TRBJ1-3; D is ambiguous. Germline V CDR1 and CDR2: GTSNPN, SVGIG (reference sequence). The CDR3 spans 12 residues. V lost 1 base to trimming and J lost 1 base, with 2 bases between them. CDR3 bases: TGTGCCTGGAGTGGGTCTGGAAACACCATATATTTT. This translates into CAWSGSGNTIYF.

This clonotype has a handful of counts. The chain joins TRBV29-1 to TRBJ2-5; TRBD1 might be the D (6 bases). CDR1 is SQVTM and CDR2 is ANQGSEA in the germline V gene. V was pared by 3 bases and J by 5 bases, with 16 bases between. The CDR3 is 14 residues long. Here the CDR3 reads CSVEALKRGETQYF. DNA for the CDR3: TGCAGCGTTGAGGCCCTCAAGAGGGGGGAGACCCAGTACTTC.

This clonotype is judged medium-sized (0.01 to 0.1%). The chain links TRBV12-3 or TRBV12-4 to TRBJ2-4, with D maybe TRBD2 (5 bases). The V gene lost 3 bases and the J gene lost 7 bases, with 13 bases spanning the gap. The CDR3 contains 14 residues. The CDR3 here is CASSLTPTGNIQYF. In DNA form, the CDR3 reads TGTGCCAGCAGTTTGACTCCGACGGGGAACATTCAGTACTTC.